This TCR beta chain was observed in a study of PD-1 blockade in classical Hodgkin lymphoma. Only in-frame clones appear in the TCRdb table, and some are missing; sequencing was by immunoSEQ multiplex PCR. The top ten clones hold approximately 3.8% of a sample with some 27,000 clones, approximately 90% of them seen once. CDR1 and CDR2 from the germline V gene are LGHNT and FRNRAP. The CDR3 extends over 13 amino acids. Trimming left V 3 bases short and J 5 bases short, with 8 bases between. Specified time point: newly diagnosed, previously untreated cHL patient sample. A comparison was provided by newly diagnosed, untreated classical Hodgkin lymphoma PBMCs.

J is TRBJ2-1 and V is TRBV12-5, with unresolved D. The receptor's source is a human donor with classical Hodgkin lymphoma. Sequenced: peripheral blood mononuclear cells (PBMCs). CDR3 amino acids: CASGFSLDNEQFF. The CDR3 bases are TGTGCTAGTGGTTTTTCCCTAGACAATGAGCAGTTCTTC.